Sequencing of this T cell receptor (beta chain) was carried out in a study of cytomegalovirus exposure and HLA in healthy donors. Losses at the gene ends were 8 bases for V and 4 bases for J; bases not matched to a gene: 2. The CDR3 is 13 amino acids. Germline V gene sequence: CDR1 MNHEY, CDR2 SVGAGI. The count of this clone is one. The table came from immunoSEQ multiplex PCR; TCRdb's copy has only in-frame clones and leaves some out. The sample consists of fewer than 350,000 clones, around 87% of them appearing once. The sequence derives from a woman aged 18-29 years in good health and CMV-seronegative. Sequenced material: PBMCs. V and J are TRBV6-5 and TRBJ2-7; 13 nucleotides match TRBD2. Here the CDR3 DNA reads TGTGCCAGCGGACTAGCGGGAGCTTACGAGCAGTACTTC. It translates to CASGLAGAYEQYF.